This T cell receptor beta chain appears in the sequencing data of a study of cytomegalovirus exposure and HLA in healthy donors. Whereas donors were nominally healthy upon sampling, unrecorded immune exposures were probable. Primers included in the PCR were 60 Vbeta and 13 Jbeta primers. The protocol was immunoSEQ multiplex PCR, while the TCRdb copy is restricted to in-frame clones and leaves out a portion. The sample includes some 170,000 clones, 80% seen only once; the top ten take 1.3%. Germline CDR1 MDHEN, CDR2 SYDVKM. The CDR3 consists of 15 residues. The V segment lost 2 bases and the J segment 0 bases; nucleotides outside the gene matches: 2.

The sequencing input was PBMCs. This clonotype was obtained from a woman aged 45 to 65 in good health and CMV-seronegative. The chain employs TRBV28 and TRBJ1-1, with TRBD1 identical over 8 bases. CDR3 sequence: CASSLRDRMNTEAFF. In DNA, the CDR3 is TGTGCCAGCAGTTTACGGGACAGGATGAACACTGAAGCTTTCTTT.